What follows describes a single T cell receptor beta chain. The antigen is unknown. RNA was extracted and reverse transcribed into cDNA as the sequencing template. Method: immunoSEQ multiplex PCR; TCRdb's copy keeps in-frame clones and lacks some. Here the sample spans roughly 200,000 clones, over 40% being singletons. Treatment reported: oral pan-JAK inhibitor, 5-10 mg twice daily. The entry originates in a study of CD8+ T cells in alopecia areata. Study-level results: TCRs were shared less clearly across patients than in mice, possibly for HLA-related reasons. Tofacitinib significantly brought down scalp clonality and expanded CD8+ clones among top 100. Uncertainty about whether baseline CD8+ expansion is linked to response remains, with one nonresponder.

The receptor was isolated from a human donor with alopecia areata. The sequences come from CD4+ T cells sorted from blood, collected around week 37, from a patient treated with tofacitinib.

CDR3: CASRWNGGSGYTF. The DNA of the CDR3 is TGTGCCAGCAGATGGAATGGAGGTTCGGGCTACACCTTC. The chain combines TRBV6-5 with TRBJ1-2; D unclear. Germline V gene sequence: CDR1 MNHEY, CDR2 SVGAGI. The CDR3 has 13 residues. V lost 6 bases and J 8 bases, leaving 16 bases between the germline ends.